The 9 T cell receptor beta chains below were found in one sample sequenced in a study of T cell responses to AZD1222 COVID-19 vaccine. Repertoires were generated with immunoSEQ multiplex PCR, while TCRdb's copy carries only in-frame clones and drops some. Of 96,000 or so clones listed, roughly 90% are singletons. The sequences come from peripheral blood, collected on day 0 of AZD1222 vaccination. These receptors all stem from an adult in good health.

The chain is built from TRBV29-1 and TRBJ2-7; the D gene is possibly TRBD2 (7 bases). Germline loops: CDR1 SQVTM, CDR2 ANQGSEA. The CDR3 is 12 residues long. CDR3 region: CSYREGTYEQYF. The CDR3 DNA is TGCAGTTACAGGGAGGGTACCTACGAGCAGTACTTC.

The V call is TRBV6-4, the J call TRBJ1-5; the match to TRBD1 covers 8 bases. The CDR3 extends over 14 amino acids. V lost 3 bases and J lost 7; bases outside the gene matches: 5. Germline CDR1 and CDR2: MRHNA and SNTAGT. Here the CDR3 reads CASSEGTGGQPQHF. The CDR3 coding sequence is TGTGCCAGCAGTGAAGGGACAGGCGGCCAGCCCCAGCATTTT.

The chain has TRBV28 and TRBJ1-4; no clear D. V lost 7 bases and J 4 bases, leaving 16 bases between the germline ends. The CDR3 loop spans 15 amino acids. Per the germline V gene, CDR1 is MDHEN and CDR2 is SYDVKM. CDR3 protein: CASTPGGFDNEKLFF. The DNA for the CDR3 is TGTGCCAGCACCCCCGGCGGGTTCGATAATGAAAAACTGTTTTTT.

This chain links TRBV14 with TRBJ1-2, with D unclear. The V end was cut by 4 bases, the J end by 3 bases, with 9 bases between. Germline CDR1 is SGHDN and CDR2 is FVKESK. The CDR3 totals 13 residues. DNA of the CDR3: TGTGCCAGCAGCCCTGGGGAGGACTATGGCTACACCTTC. Protein product: CASSPGEDYGYTF.

The chain has TRBV28 and TRBJ2-2; no reliable D call. Germline V gene data show CDR1 as MDHEN and CDR2 as SYDVKM. The CDR3 consists of 14 residues. Deletions cut 1 base from V and 0 bases from J, with 3 bases between. The CDR3 is CASSLYTNTGELFF. In nucleotides, the CDR3 is TGTGCCAGCAGTTTATACACGAACACCGGGGAGCTGTTTTTT.

V is TRBV6-2 or TRBV6-3 and J is TRBJ2-7; D perhaps matches TRBD2 (6 bases). Germline-derived CDR1 and CDR2 are MNHEY and SVGEGT. Between the trimmed V and J ends, which lost 5 bases and 4 bases, there was a span of 21 bases. The CDR3 is made up of 16 amino acids. CDR3 nucleotides: TGTGCCAGCAGTGGGGAGGCCGCCCCTTCGCCATACGAGCAGTACTTC. Protein: CASSGEAAPSPYEQYF.

This clone is a singleton in its sample. This rearrangement joins TRBV7-6 to TRBJ2-2; 10 positions agree with TRBD1. Germline trimming cut 8 bases from V and 5 bases from J; bases unmatched to any gene: 11. The CDR3 sequence is 16 residues long. Looked up from germline, CDR1 is SGHVS and CDR2 is FNYEAQ. CDR3 sequence: CASETAGTGVTGELFF. In nucleotides, the CDR3 is TGTGCCAGCGAGACCGCCGGGACAGGGGTGACCGGGGAGCTGTTTTTT.

This rearrangement joins TRBV15 to TRBJ2-5; 13 nucleotides align to TRBD2. The J segment lost 7 bases and the V segment lost 4 bases, leaving 6 bases of the junction unmatched. Per germline, CDR1 LNHNV and CDR2 YYDKDF (reference sequence). The CDR3 covers 15 residues. The CDR3 nucleotides are TGTGCCACCAGCACCTCGGGACTAGCGGGGTGGACCCAGTACTTC. Its protein is CATSTSGLAGWTQYF.

This rearrangement joins TRBV6-4 to TRBJ2-1; 11 positions match TRBD2. V shed 4 bases, J shed 9 bases, and the junction held 11 bases outside the gene matches. This CDR3 comprises 16 residues. Germline CDR1 MRHNA, CDR2 SNTAGT. CDR3 nucleotide sequence: TGTGCCAGCAGTGGGGTAGCGGGAGGGCCAGTCGGTGAGCAGTTCTTC. This sequence encodes CASSGVAGGPVGEQFF.